The 15 T cell receptor beta chains below come from one sample, sequenced in a study of blood T cell repertoires in COVID-19. The table came from immunoSEQ multiplex PCR; TCRdb's copy has only in-frame clones and leaves some out. The repertoire holds 100,000 to 140,000 clones, around 88% seen once, with around 7% in the top ten. The sequencing sample was made of peripheral blood. The receptor source for this set is a man in his fifties with active or convalescent COVID-19.

This clone appeared a few times. The chain links TRBV7-6 to TRBJ1-1; TRBD1 matches at 8 bases. CDR3 length: 16 amino acids. The germline V gene encodes CDR1 SGHVS and CDR2 FNYEAQ. V lost 1 base, J lost 0 bases, and 4 bases stayed unmatched. CDR3 region: CASSLGQGHLNTEAFF. DNA of the CDR3: TGTGCCAGCAGCTTAGGACAGGGGCATTTGAACACTGAAGCTTTCTTT.

The chain uses TRBV11-2 and TRBJ1-1; D call uncertain. CDR3 length: 13 residues. Trimming removed 3 bases from V and 0 bases from J, with 5 bases in between. Germline CDR1 is SGHAT and CDR2 is FQNNGV. CDR3 nucleotides: TGTGCCAGCAGCTTTCAGGTGAACACTGAAGCTTTCTTT. Protein product: CASSFQVNTEAFF.

This clone showed up just once. The germline gene is not matched at one end of the junction; a read error may be the cause. The genes are TRBV28 and TRBJ2-3; tentative D call: TRBD1 (6 bases). CDR3 length: 11 residues. Per the germline V gene, CDR1 is MDHEN and CDR2 is SYDVKM. DNA of the CDR3: TGTGCCAGCAGGCGGACAGACACGCAGTATTTT. This gives the protein CASRRTDTQYF.

The chain couples TRBV4-2 to TRBJ1-5, with D perhaps matching TRBD1 (6 bases). V was pared by 1 base and J by 2 bases, with 15 bases between. Germline assignment: CDR1 LGHNA and CDR2 YNFKEQ. The CDR3 has 17 amino acids. CDR3 in amino acids: CASSQVLSGAGNQPQHF. Here the CDR3 DNA reads TGTGCCAGCAGCCAAGTCTTATCAGGGGCAGGCAATCAGCCCCAGCATTTT.

The sample holds a few counts of this clone. The rearrangement joins TRBV6-4 to TRBJ1-5; maybe TRBD1 (5 bases). The CDR3 is 15 residues long. V lost 3 bases to trimming and J lost 3 bases, with 12 bases between them. The germline V gene has CDR1 MRHNA and CDR2 SNTAGT. Written as DNA, the CDR3 is TGTGCCAGCAGTGAGGCGGGGGGGTCCAATCAGCCCCAGCATTTT. Amino acid sequence: CASSEAGGSNQPQHF.

The chain links TRBV10-3 to TRBJ2-5; 13 bases align to TRBD2. This CDR3 is built from 15 residues. The junction had 2 bases not matched to a gene; V was cut back by 4 bases and J by 3 bases. Germline V CDR1 and CDR2: ENHRY, SYGVKD. The CDR3 sequence is CAISGTSGREETQYF. The CDR3 DNA reads as TGTGCCATCAGTGGAACTAGCGGGAGGGAAGAGACCCAGTACTTC.

The chain joins TRBV28 to TRBJ1-5; 11 positions match TRBD1. Trimming cost V 5 bases and J 6 bases; bases outside gene matches: 6. CDR3 length: 15 residues. CDR1 is MDHEN, CDR2 SYDVKM, per germline. Here the CDR3 reads CASSQDRGPGQPQHF. The CDR3, as DNA: TGTGCCAGCAGTCAGGACAGGGGGCCGGGTCAGCCCCAGCATTTT.

This clone was counted a single time. The chain is built from TRBV27 and TRBJ1-6, with TRBD1 identical over 10 bases. V gave up 5 bases and J gave up 6 bases; unmatched junction bases: 13. Germline values: CDR1 MNHEY, CDR2 SMNVEV (reference sequence). The CDR3 spans 18 residues. This chain's CDR3 is CASSPDRGRVYTNSPLHF. CDR3 DNA sequence: TGTGCCAGCAGTCCAGACAGGGGGCGCGTCTATACTAATTCACCCCTCCACTTT.

The chain joins TRBV19 to TRBJ1-4; 9 positions match TRBD1. In germline, CDR1 is LNHDA, CDR2 SQIVND (reference sequence). CDR3 length: 15 residues. Losses at the gene ends were 4 bases for V and 5 bases for J; bases not matched to a gene: 5. The CDR3 reads CASSTDRGSNEKLFF. CDR3 bases: TGTGCCAGTAGTACGGACAGGGGATCCAATGAAAAACTGTTTTTT.

The rearrangement uses TRBV4-1 and TRBJ2-7; D not certain. The CDR3 sequence is 15 residues long. V shed 1 base and J shed 3 bases, with 13 bases lying between them. Germline CDR1 MGHRA, CDR2 YSYEKL. CDR3 in DNA: TGCGCCAGCAGCCAAGCCCCCGGCGGTAACTACGAGCAGTACTTC. It yields the protein CASSQAPGGNYEQYF.

V gene TRBV18 combines with J gene TRBJ2-1, with 8 nucleotides matching TRBD1. The junction had 9 bases not matched to a gene; V was cut back by 4 bases and J by 4 bases. The CDR3 length is 16 residues. Germline lookup yields CDR1 KGHSH and CDR2 LQKENI. As DNA, the CDR3 is TGTGCCAGCTCACACTCATCGGGACAGGCTTACAATGAGCAGTTCTTC. Protein sequence: CASSHSSGQAYNEQFF.

Only a few counts were recorded for this clone. This chain uses TRBV28 with TRBJ1-3; the match to TRBD1 covers 7 bases. The length of the CDR3 is 15 residues. Trimming at V came to 6 bases and at J to 6 bases, leaving 11 bases not matched to a gene. Germline-derived CDR1 and CDR2 are MDHEN and SYDVKM. The CDR3 bases are TGTGCCAGCAGAGCACCTGGACAGGTGATAAACACCATATATTTT. Translated: CASRAPGQVINTIYF.

The rearrangement joins TRBV6-5 to TRBJ2-7; D may be TRBD1 (6 bases). Germline CDR1 reads MNHEY; CDR2 reads SVGAGI. V was shortened by 7 bases and J by 3 bases, with 16 bases between the two germline ends. There are 14 residues in the CDR3. As DNA, the CDR3 is TGTGCCAGCACCCCGTCGGGACATTACTACGAGCAGTACTTC. Translating gives CASTPSGHYYEQYF.

This chain links TRBV4-2 with TRBJ2-5; D gene unclear. Germline V gene lookup returns CDR1 LGHNA and CDR2 YNFKEQ. The CDR3 runs 15 residues. Between the trimmed V and J ends, which lost 0 bases and 7 bases, there was a span of 15 bases. In DNA, the CDR3 is TGTGCCAGCAGCCAAGAACGAGGAGAGTCAAGGACCCAGTACTTC. Its protein is CASSQERGESRTQYF.

The chain carries TRBV28 and TRBJ2-4; TRBD2 matches 7 bases. The V segment lost 7 bases and the J segment 5 bases; nucleotides outside the gene matches: 11. CDR3 length: 15 amino acids. Germline-derived CDR1 and CDR2 are MDHEN and SYDVKM. The chain's CDR3 is CASTLGGRRENIQYF. In DNA form, the CDR3 reads TGTGCCAGCACCCTGGGGGGGAGGCGCGAAAACATTCAGTACTTC.